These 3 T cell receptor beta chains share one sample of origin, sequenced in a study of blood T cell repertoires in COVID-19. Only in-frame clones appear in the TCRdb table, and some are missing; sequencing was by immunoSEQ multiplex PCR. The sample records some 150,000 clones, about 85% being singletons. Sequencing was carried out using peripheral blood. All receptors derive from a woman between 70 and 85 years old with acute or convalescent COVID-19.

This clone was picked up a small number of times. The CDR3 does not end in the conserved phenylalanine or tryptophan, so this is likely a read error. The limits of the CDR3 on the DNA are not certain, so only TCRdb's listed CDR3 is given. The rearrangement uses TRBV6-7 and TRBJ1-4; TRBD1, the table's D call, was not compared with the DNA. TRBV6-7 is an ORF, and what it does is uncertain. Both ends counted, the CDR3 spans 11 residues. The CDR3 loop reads CASIRSETELK.

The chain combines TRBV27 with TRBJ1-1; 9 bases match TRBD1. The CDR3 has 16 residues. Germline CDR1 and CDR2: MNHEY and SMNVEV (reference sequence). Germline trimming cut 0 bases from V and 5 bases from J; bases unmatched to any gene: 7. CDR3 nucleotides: TGTGCCAGCAGTTTATCTCCGGGACAGGGTGGGACTGAAGCTTTCTTT. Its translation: CASSLSPGQGGTEAFF.

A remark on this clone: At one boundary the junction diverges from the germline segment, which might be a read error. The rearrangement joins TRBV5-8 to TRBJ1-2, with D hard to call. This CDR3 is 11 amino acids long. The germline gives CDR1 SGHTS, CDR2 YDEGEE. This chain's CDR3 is CASSFLLRWSF. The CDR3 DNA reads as TGTGCCAGCAGCTTTCTTCTAAGATGGAGCTTC. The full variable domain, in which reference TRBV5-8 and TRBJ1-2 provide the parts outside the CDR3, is EAGVTQSPTHLIKTRGQQATLRCSPISGHTSVYWYQQALGLGLQFLLWYDEGEERNRGNFPPRFSGRQFPNYSSELNVNALELEDSALYLCASSFLLRWSFGSGTRLTVV.